This T cell receptor beta chain originates from a study of OX40 agonist ivuxolimab in advanced cancers. Looking at the study overall: Dosing consisted of intravenous ivuxolimab at 0.01 to 10 mg/kg every 2 weeks. Melanoma, hepatocellular carcinoma, head and neck or renal cell cancer occurred in dose-escalation patients. A mean age of about 56 years, range about 20 to 85, was recorded, and roughly 83% were male. General study points: In general, CD8+ T cells held more expanded clones than CD4+ did, on average.

To note about this clone: Its antigen remains unidentified.

The table came from immunoSEQ multiplex PCR; TCRdb's copy has only in-frame clones and leaves some out. The sample has 4,500 to 6,500 clones; roughly 88% are singletons. Here the sequenced sample was CD4+ or CD8+ T cells sorted from blood, taken in a trial of the OX40 agonist ivuxolimab. The receptor comes from an adult with an advanced solid tumor such as melanoma, head and neck, liver or kidney cancer.

The DNA for the CDR3 is TGTGCCAGCGGGACTAGCGGGAGCAGAGACACCGGGGAGCTGTTTTTT. This encodes CASGTSGSRDTGELFF. The chain uses TRBV2 and TRBJ2-2, with 14 bases matching TRBD2. CDR1 and CDR2 (germline): SNHLY, FYNNEI. Trimming removed 8 bases from V and 3 bases from J; junction bases left unmatched: 5. The CDR3 runs 16 residues.